This T cell receptor beta chain was sequenced during a study of immune characterization of retroperitoneal liposarcoma. This clonotype was observed a handful of times. TCRdb redid the calling of the PCR reads with MiXCR, one entry per CDR3 protein. The sample carries approximately 13,000 distinct CDR3 sequences, about 45% recorded once. Per the germline V gene, CDR1 is MNHEY and CDR2 is SMNVEV (reference sequence). V was pared by 4 bases and J by 5 bases, with 9 bases between. The CDR3 spans 13 residues. The chain uses TRBV27 and TRBJ2-1, with D possibly being TRBD1 (5 bases). The receptor comes from a female donor with retroperitoneal liposarcoma. Material: tumor tissue. The CDR3 is CASSSIQDNEQFF. For the CDR3, the DNA is TGTGCCAGCAGTTCAATACAGGACAATGAGCAGTTCTTC.